This TCR beta chain was recorded in a study of Graves' ophthalmopathy and Graves' hyperthyroidism. The CDR3 contains 15 residues. The germline V gene encodes CDR1 LNHDA and CDR2 SQIVND (reference sequence). With 6 bases removed from V and 6 bases from J, the gap between germline ends came to 18 bases. Patients were excluded if they had other autoimmune diseases or uncontrolled infections, and likewise if pregnancy or lactation applied. The diagnosis was founded upon clinical symptoms, serum thyroxine, TRAb, thyroid ultrasound and orbital computed tomography. Someone took the PBMCs out of about 10 ml of fresh peripheral blood. This clonotype occurred many times. Researchers took RNA transcripts and amplified TCR beta CDR3 regions from them. RT-PCR in the first round used HTBI primers; a second-round multiplex PCR followed. One entry per CDR3 protein results from TCRdb running MiXCR on the multiplex PCR reads. The sample contains around 400,000 distinct CDR3 sequences, approximately 20% of which appear only once.

The chain has TRBV19 and TRBJ1-5, with a tentative D call TRBD1 (6 bases). Sequenced: peripheral blood. The sequence was collected from a young woman with Graves' ophthalmopathy. DNA of the CDR3: TGTGCCAGTAGGCAAGCGGGGGCACCGGGTCAGCCCCAGCATTTT. Its protein product is CASRQAGAPGQPQHF.